These 22 T cell receptor beta chains were all obtained from the same sample, sequenced in a study of beta chain features in type 1 diabetes. Study conclusions and caveats: Shorter TCRB CDR3s, moderately but significantly so, marked every one of the four CD4+ subsets in Type 1 diabetes patients.

The antigens these receptors bind are not known. Expressed TCRB transcripts were sequenced because the entire RNA isolate underwent reverse transcription. TCRdb's copy holds only in-frame clones and misses some; the assay was immunoSEQ multiplex PCR. The data contain hundreds of thousands of clones, roughly 12% of them seen just once; the ten biggest clones take up 0.022%. Input material: naive CD4+ T cells from blood. Receptors were obtained from a young man with type 1 diabetes.

This clone has just a few counts. The V and J genes are TRBV13 and TRBJ2-7; D tentatively fits TRBD1 or TRBD2 (5 bases each). V was pared by 4 bases and J by 2 bases, with 12 bases between. The CDR3 is 14 residues long. The V gene's germline CDR1 is PRHDT and CDR2 FYEKMQ (reference sequence). Here the CDR3 reads CASSSRDGAYEQYF. The CDR3 region has the DNA TGTGCCAGCAGCTCCCGGGACGGCGCCTACGAGCAGTACTTC. The whole variable domain, remainder taken from reference TRBV13 and TRBJ2-7, is AAGVIQSPRHLIKEKRETATLKCYPIPRHDTVYWYQQGPGQDPQFLISFYEKMQSDKGSIPDRFSAQQFSDYHSELNMSSLELGDSALYFCASSSRDGAYEQYFGPGTRLTVT.

V usage is TRBV7-2 and J usage is TRBJ2-2, with 9 nucleotides matching TRBD2. Germline V gene data show CDR1 as SGHTA and CDR2 as FQGNSA. CDR3 length: 19 residues. Trimming took 5 bases from V and 0 from J; bases not matched to a gene: 13. CDR3 nucleotides: TGTGCCAGCAGCCCCGGAAGGCTAGCGGGGTTCGCGAACACCGGGGAGCTGTTTTTT. Translating gives CASSPGRLAGFANTGELFF.

V is TRBV27 and J is TRBJ2-3, with 14 positions matching TRBD2. CDR3 size: 18 residues. The V segment lost 3 bases and the J segment 1 base; nucleotides outside the gene matches: 6. Germline CDR1 reads MNHEY; CDR2 reads SMNVEV (reference sequence). CDR3 coding DNA: TGTGCCAGCAGTTTTCGTCCGGGACTAGCGGGGGGCACAGATACGCAGTATTTT. Translated, it gives CASSFRPGLAGGTDTQYF.

The chain couples TRBV6-1 to TRBJ2-2, with 7 bases matching TRBD1. With 2 bases clipped from V and 6 bases from J, the junction kept 12 bases outside the gene matches. Germline assignment: CDR1 MNHNS and CDR2 SASEGT. The CDR3 sequence is 17 residues long. The CDR3 here is CASSEMTTGKIPGELFF. The CDR3 DNA is TGTGCCAGCAGTGAAATGACGACAGGGAAGATACCCGGGGAGCTGTTTTTT.

This clone appeared a few times. The chain carries TRBV7-9 and TRBJ2-5; 7 bases fit TRBD2. The V segment lost 7 bases and the J segment 5 bases; nucleotides outside the gene matches: 13. This CDR3 is 15 amino acids long. Germline assignment: CDR1 SEHNR and CDR2 FQNEAQ (reference sequence). CDR3 sequence reads: CASNAGRGIVETQYF. For the CDR3, the DNA is TGTGCCAGCAACGCGGGGAGGGGAATTGTGGAGACCCAGTACTTC.

The chain employs TRBV11-2 and TRBJ2-6; D unclear. The CDR3 is 17 residues long. Germline V gives CDR1 SGHAT, CDR2 FQNNGV. V was shortened by 3 bases and J by 0 bases, with 12 bases between the two germline ends. CDR3: CASSFLSSGSGANVLTF. CDR3 nucleotide sequence: TGTGCCAGCAGCTTCCTCAGCTCCGGCTCTGGGGCCAACGTCCTGACTTTC.

This clone was seen more than once but under ten times. The chain uses TRBV7-6 and TRBJ2-3; 8 nucleotides line up with TRBD1. V was pared by 4 bases and J by 7 bases, with 10 bases of the junction left unmatched. Germline CDR1 reads SGHVS; CDR2 reads FNYEAQ. This CDR3 has 15 amino acids. CDR3 sequence reads: CASSSSDRGGNTQYF. CDR3 sequence (DNA): TGTGCCAGCAGCTCTTCCGACAGGGGAGGAAATACGCAGTATTTT.

This clone was observed a few times. This chain uses TRBV29-1 with TRBJ2-1; possible D gene TRBD1, 5 bases. The CDR3 is 11 residues long. The V end lost 6 bases, the J end lost 4 bases, and 7 bases lay between the germline ends. Germline CDR1 SQVTM, CDR2 ANQGSEA. The CDR3 reads CSVDRYNEQFF. CDR3 nucleotides: TGCAGCGTCGACAGATACAATGAGCAGTTCTTC.

The genes are TRBV7-3 and TRBJ2-1; 8 bases are shared with TRBD1. J gave up 5 bases and V 5 bases, and 8 bases lay outside the gene matches. Per the germline V gene, CDR1 is SGHTA and CDR2 is FQGTGA. The CDR3 covers 15 residues. The CDR3 nucleotides are TGTGCCAGCAGCCGAATGGGACAGGCCAACAATGAGCAGTTCTTC. It codes for CASSRMGQANNEQFF.

Details on this clone: The same CDR3 is also encoded by other DNA sequences in this sample. The chain joins TRBV30 to TRBJ1-6; 7 bases align to TRBD1. Germline trimming cut 3 bases from V and 6 bases from J; bases unmatched to any gene: 2. The CDR3 loop spans 13 amino acids. CDR1 and CDR2 (germline): GTSNPN, SVGIG (reference sequence). The CDR3 spells CAWSRQGNSPLHF. CDR3 nucleotides: TGTGCCTGGAGCCGACAGGGTAATTCACCCCTCCACTTT. The whole variable domain, filled in from reference TRBV30 and TRBJ1-6, reads SQTIHQWPATLVQPVGSPLSLECTVEGTSNPNLYWYRQAAGRGLQLLFYSVGIGQISSEVPQNLSASRPQDRQFILSSKKLLLSDSGFYLCAWSRQGNSPLHFGNGTRLTVT.

V gene TRBV19 combines with J gene TRBJ2-6; a possible D gene is TRBD2 (5 bases). V was cut by 3 bases and J by 4 bases, with 22 bases left in between. CDR1 is LNHDA, CDR2 SQIVND, per germline (reference sequence). The CDR3 spans 19 residues. The CDR3 region is CASSMRAQATPAGANVLTF. DNA of the CDR3: TGTGCCAGTAGTATGAGGGCCCAAGCAACACCAGCAGGGGCCAACGTCCTGACTTTC. The complete variable domain, with remaining parts taken from reference TRBV19 and TRBJ2-6, reads DGGITQSPKYLFRKEGQNVTLSCEQNLNHDAMYWYRQDPGQGLRLIYYSQIVNDFQKGDIAEGYSVSREKKESFPLTVTSAQKNPTAFYLCASSMRAQATPAGANVLTFGAGSRLTVL.

In nucleotides, the CDR3 is TGTGCCAGCAGCTGGGGACAGCCGTACAATGAGCAGTTCTTC. Residues: CASSWGQPYNEQFF. The chain joins TRBV7-2 to TRBJ2-1; 7 positions match TRBD1. V gave up 4 bases and J gave up 4 bases; unmatched junction bases: 4. This CDR3 has 14 residues. The germline CDR1 and CDR2 sequences are SGHTA and FQGNSA.

V is TRBV25-1 and J is TRBJ2-3, with unresolved D. V shed 8 bases and J shed 11 bases, with 11 bases lying between them. This CDR3 region has 10 residues. The germline V gene encodes CDR1 MGHDK and CDR2 SYGVNS. The chain's CDR3 is CASALRRQYF. For the CDR3, the DNA is TGTGCCAGCGCCCTACGGAGGCAGTATTTT.

This clone came up a few times. J is TRBJ2-6 and V is TRBV7-6, with D perhaps TRBD2 (6 bases). Germline loops: CDR1 SGHVS, CDR2 FNYEAQ. The germline V and J ends were trimmed by 2 bases and 4 bases, with 18 bases remaining between them. There are 18 residues in the CDR3. The chain's CDR3 is CASSLRGTDPRGANVLTF. Written as DNA, the CDR3 is TGTGCCAGCAGCTTACGCGGGACCGACCCTCGGGGGGCCAACGTCCTGACTTTC.

The sample holds a few counts of this clone. The rearrangement joins TRBV19 to TRBJ1-1, with D possibly matching TRBD1 (6 bases). V lost 5 bases to trimming and J lost 1 base, with 14 bases between them. Germline values: CDR1 LNHDA, CDR2 SQIVND (reference sequence). The CDR3 totals 15 residues. The CDR3 coding sequence is TGTGCCAGTAGTGGTAGAGGGGGGCCGAACACTGAAGCTTTCTTT. It specifies CASSGRGGPNTEAFF.

The sample holds a few counts of this clone. The DNA of the CDR3 is TGTGCCAGCAGGGACACGATAAATGAAAAACTGTTTTTT. Residues: CASRDTINEKLFF. This chain uses TRBV6-5 with TRBJ1-4; possibly TRBD1 for D (5 bases). The V end was cut by 6 bases, the J end by 5 bases, with 10 bases between. This CDR3 region has 13 residues. In germline, CDR1 is MNHEY, CDR2 SVGAGI.

This clone was seen a few times. CDR3 in DNA: TGCAGCGTTTACTCGGACTTGAGCTCCTACAATGAGCAGTTCTTC. Translation: CSVYSDLSSYNEQFF. The chain has TRBV29-1 and TRBJ2-1, with TRBD2 as a possible D gene (5 bases). CDR3 size: 15 residues. Trimming cost V 5 bases and J 0 bases, with 14 bases left between them. Germline-derived CDR1 and CDR2 are SQVTM and ANQGSEA.

On this clone itself: The junction does not match germline at one end; this may be a read error. This chain connects TRBV13 to TRBJ2-7; a weak D match, TRBD1 (7 bases). The CDR3 extends over 12 amino acids. Germline CDR1 reads PRHDT; CDR2 reads FYEKMQ (reference sequence). CDR3 protein: CASSLRDSQSFF. As DNA, the CDR3 is TGTGCCAGCAGCCTGCGGGACAGCCAGTCGTTCTTC.

The chain couples TRBV13 to TRBJ1-1, with D possibly matching TRBD1 (5 bases). Trimming removed 5 bases at V and 1 base at J, with 11 bases between. CDR1 and CDR2 from the germline V gene are PRHDT and FYEKMQ (reference sequence). The CDR3 runs to 14 residues. CDR3 residues: CASSPGTENTEAFF. CDR3 bases: TGTGCCAGCAGCCCAGGGACCGAGAACACTGAAGCTTTCTTT.

The chain carries TRBV5-8 and TRBJ1-2; 7 bases align to TRBD1. The germline V gene encodes CDR1 SGHTS and CDR2 YDEGEE. Unmatched junction bases numbered 12, after V lost 4 bases and J lost 12 bases. This CDR3 region has 13 residues. CDR3 sequence (DNA): TGTGCCAGCAGCCAAAGGGACAGCAAGTGGCACACCTTC. This sequence encodes CASSQRDSKWHTF.

The chain combines TRBV30 with TRBJ2-2, with 9 bases aligning to TRBD1. V lost 5 bases and J lost 4; bases outside the gene matches: 2. The V gene's germline CDR1 is GTSNPN and CDR2 SVGIG (reference sequence). The CDR3 has 13 amino acids. The CDR3 DNA is TGTGCCTGGGACAGGGGGAGCACCGGGGAGCTGTTTTTT. As protein: CAWDRGSTGELFF.

The J gene is TRBJ1-1, the V gene TRBV11-3; D remains unclear. The CDR3 totals 16 residues. Trimming cost V 5 bases and J 0 bases, with 16 bases left between them. Germline CDR1 and CDR2: SGHNT and YENEEA. CDR3 in amino acids: CASSPRSYYMNTEAFF. CDR3 nucleotide sequence: TGTGCCAGCAGCCCGAGAAGTTATTATATGAACACTGAAGCTTTCTTT.